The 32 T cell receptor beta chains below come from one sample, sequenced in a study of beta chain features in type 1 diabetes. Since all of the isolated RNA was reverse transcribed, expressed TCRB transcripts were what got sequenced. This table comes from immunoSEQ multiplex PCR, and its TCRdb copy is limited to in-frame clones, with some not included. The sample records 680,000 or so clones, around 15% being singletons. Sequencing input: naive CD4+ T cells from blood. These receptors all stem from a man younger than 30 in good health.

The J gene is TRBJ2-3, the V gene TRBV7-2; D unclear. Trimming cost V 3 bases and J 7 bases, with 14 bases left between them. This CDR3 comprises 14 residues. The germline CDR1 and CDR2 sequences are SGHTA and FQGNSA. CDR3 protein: CASSLDRSTNTQYF. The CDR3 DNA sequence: TGTGCCAGCAGCTTGGACCGTTCGACGAATACGCAGTATTTT.

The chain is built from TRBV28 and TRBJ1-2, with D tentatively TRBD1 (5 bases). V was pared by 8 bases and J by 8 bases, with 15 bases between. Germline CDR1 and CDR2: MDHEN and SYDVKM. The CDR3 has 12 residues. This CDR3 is CASDQGSGGYTF. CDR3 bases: TGTGCCAGCGACCAGGGCTCAGGGGGCTACACCTTC.

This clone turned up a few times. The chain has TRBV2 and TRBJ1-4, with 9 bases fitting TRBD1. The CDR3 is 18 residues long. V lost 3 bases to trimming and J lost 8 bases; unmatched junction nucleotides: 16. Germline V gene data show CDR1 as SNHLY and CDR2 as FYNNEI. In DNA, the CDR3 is TGTGCCAGCAGTGATGGCGGACAGGGGTCTGCCTTTCGGGAAAAACTGTTTTTT. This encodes CASSDGGQGSAFREKLFF.

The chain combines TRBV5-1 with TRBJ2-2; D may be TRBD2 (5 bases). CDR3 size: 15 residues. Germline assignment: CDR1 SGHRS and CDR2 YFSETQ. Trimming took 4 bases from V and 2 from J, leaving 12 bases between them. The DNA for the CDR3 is TGCGCCAGCAGCATGCGGACTGGAAACACCGGGGAGCTGTTTTTT. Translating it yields CASSMRTGNTGELFF.

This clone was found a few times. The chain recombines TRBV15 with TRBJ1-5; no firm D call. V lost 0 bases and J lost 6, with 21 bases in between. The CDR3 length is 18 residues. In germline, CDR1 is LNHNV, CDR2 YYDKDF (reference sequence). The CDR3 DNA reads TGTGCCACCAGCAGAGATTACGGTCTCCCCCCGGGAAGTCAGCCCCAGCATTTT. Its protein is CATSRDYGLPPGSQPQHF.

CDR3 loop: CASAGGSGNTIYF. Here the CDR3 DNA reads TGTGCCAGTGCAGGGGGCTCTGGAAACACCATATATTTT. V usage is TRBV19 and J usage is TRBJ1-3; 7 bases match TRBD1. With V trimmed by 8 bases and J by 0 bases, 1 base remained unmatched. CDR1 and CDR2 from the germline V gene are LNHDA and SQIVND (reference sequence). The CDR3 has 13 amino acids.

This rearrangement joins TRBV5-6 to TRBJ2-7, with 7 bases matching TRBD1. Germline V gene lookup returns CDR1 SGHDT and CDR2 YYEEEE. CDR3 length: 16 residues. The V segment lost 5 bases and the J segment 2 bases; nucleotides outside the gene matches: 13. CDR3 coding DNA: TGTGCCAGCAGTTCACTGACGAGGGGGCAGCCCTACGAGCAGTACTTC. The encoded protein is CASSSLTRGQPYEQYF.

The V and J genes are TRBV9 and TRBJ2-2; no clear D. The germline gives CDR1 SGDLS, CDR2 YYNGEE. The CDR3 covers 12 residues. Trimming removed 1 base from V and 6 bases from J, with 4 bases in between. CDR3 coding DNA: TGTGCCAGCAGCGTATTTCCCGGGGAGCTGTTTTTT. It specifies CASSVFPGELFF.

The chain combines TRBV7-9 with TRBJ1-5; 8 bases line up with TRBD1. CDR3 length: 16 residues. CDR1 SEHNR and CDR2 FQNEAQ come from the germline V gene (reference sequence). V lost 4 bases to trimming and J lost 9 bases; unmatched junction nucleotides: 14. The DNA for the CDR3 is TGTGCCAGCAGCTCCGCAGGGGGCTCGGTAAGGAGGCCCCAGCATTTT. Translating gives CASSSAGGSVRRPQHF.

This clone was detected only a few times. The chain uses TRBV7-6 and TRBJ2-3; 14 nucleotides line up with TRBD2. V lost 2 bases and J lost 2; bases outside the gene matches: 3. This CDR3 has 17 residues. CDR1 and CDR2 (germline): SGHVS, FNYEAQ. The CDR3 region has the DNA TGTGCCAGCAGCTTATTGACTAGCGGGAGGGCCACAGATACGCAGTATTTT. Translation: CASSLLTSGRATDTQYF.

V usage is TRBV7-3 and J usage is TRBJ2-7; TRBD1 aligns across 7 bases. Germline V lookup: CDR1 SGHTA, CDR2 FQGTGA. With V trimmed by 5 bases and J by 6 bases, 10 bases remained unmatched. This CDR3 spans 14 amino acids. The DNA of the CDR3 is TGTGCCAGCAGCCCGGCCGGGACAGTGGGCGAGCAGTACTTC. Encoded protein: CASSPAGTVGEQYF.

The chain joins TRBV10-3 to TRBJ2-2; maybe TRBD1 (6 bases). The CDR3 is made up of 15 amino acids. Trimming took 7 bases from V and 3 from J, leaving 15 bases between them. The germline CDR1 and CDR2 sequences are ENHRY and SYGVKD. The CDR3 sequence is CAIKKGHADTGELFF. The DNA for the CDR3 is TGTGCCATCAAAAAGGGACACGCTGACACCGGGGAGCTGTTTTTT.

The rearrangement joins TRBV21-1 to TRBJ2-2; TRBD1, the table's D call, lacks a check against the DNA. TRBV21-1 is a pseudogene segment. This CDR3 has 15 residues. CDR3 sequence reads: CASTSGQGKTGELFF. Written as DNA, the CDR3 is TGTGCCAGCACTTCGGGACAGGGAAAGACCGGGGAGCTGTTTTTT.

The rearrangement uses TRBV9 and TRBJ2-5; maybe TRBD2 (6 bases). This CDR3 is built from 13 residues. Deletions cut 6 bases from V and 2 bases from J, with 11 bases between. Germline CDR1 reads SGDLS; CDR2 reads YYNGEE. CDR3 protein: CASTGGEQETQYF. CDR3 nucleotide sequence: TGTGCCAGCACCGGAGGGGAGCAAGAGACCCAGTACTTC.

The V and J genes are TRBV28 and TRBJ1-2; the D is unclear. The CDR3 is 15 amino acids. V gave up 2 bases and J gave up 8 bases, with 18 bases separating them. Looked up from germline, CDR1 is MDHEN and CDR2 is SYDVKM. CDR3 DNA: TGTGCCAGCAGTTTAGTTCCGGGGAACGGACGGGGCTACACCTTC. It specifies CASSLVPGNGRGYTF.

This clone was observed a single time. As DNA, the CDR3 is TGTGCCACCAGCAGCGCCTACAGGGGGCGCGATAGAAAGCCCCAGCATTTT. Encoded protein: CATSSAYRGRDRKPQHF. The V call is TRBV15, the J call TRBJ1-5; 9 nucleotides align to TRBD1. The germline V gene encodes CDR1 LNHNV and CDR2 YYDKDF (reference sequence). V was pared by 3 bases and J by 8 bases, with 14 bases of the junction left unmatched. The CDR3 is 17 amino acids.

Written as DNA, the CDR3 is TGCGCCAGCAGCCCGGGACTAGTGCGCAATGAGCAGTTCTTC. This sequence encodes CASSPGLVRNEQFF. This chain connects TRBV5-1 to TRBJ2-1; 8 bases align to TRBD2. Germline CDR1 and CDR2: SGHRS and YFSETQ. J lost 6 bases, V lost 4 bases, and 6 bases had no gene match. This CDR3 has 14 amino acids.

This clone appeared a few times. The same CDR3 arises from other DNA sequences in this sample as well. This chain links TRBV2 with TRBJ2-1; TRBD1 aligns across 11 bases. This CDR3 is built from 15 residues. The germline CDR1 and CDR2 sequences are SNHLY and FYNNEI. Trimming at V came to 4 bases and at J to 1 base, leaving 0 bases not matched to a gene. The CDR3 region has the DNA TGTGCCAGCAGTGGGGACAGGGGGTCCTACAATGAGCAGTTCTTC. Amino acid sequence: CASSGDRGSYNEQFF.

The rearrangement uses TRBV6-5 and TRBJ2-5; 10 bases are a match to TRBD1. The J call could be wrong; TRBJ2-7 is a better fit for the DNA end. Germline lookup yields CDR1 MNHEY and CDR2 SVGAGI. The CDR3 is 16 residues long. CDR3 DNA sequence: TGTGCCAGCAGTTACGCCCGGGACAGGGGCTCCTACGAGCAGTACTTC. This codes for CASSYARDRGSYEQYF.

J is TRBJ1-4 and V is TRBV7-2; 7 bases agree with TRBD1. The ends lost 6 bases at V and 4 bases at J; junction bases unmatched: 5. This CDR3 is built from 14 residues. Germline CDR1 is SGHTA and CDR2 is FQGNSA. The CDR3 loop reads CASRRQGFNEKLFF. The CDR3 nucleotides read TGTGCCAGCAGGAGACAGGGATTTAATGAAAAACTGTTTTTT.

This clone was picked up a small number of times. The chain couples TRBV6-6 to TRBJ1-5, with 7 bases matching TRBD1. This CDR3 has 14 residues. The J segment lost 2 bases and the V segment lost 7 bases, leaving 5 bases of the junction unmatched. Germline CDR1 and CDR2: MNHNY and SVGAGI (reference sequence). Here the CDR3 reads CASMRQGRNQPQHF. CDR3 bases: TGTGCCAGCATGAGACAGGGACGCAATCAGCCCCAGCATTTT.

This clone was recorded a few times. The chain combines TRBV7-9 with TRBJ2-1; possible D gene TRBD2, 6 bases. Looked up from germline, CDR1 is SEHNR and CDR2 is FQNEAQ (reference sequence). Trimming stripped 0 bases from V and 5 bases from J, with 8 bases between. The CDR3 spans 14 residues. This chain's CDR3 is CASSLAGGDNEQFF. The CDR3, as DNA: TGTGCCAGCAGCTTAGCGGGGGGTGACAATGAGCAGTTCTTC.

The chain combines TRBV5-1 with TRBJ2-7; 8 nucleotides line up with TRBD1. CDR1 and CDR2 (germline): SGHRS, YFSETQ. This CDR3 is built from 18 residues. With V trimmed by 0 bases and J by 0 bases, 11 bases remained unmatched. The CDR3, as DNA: TGCGCCAGCAGCTTGGGTCCGGGACAGGCTACTTCCTCCTACGAGCAGTACTTC. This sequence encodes CASSLGPGQATSSYEQYF.

In nucleotides, the CDR3 is TGTGCCTGGAAGCCCCTAGGGGTAGGCTACACCTTC. It yields the protein CAWKPLGVGYTF. The chain carries TRBV30 and TRBJ1-2; TRBD1 is a possible D gene (5 bases). V was shortened by 4 bases and J by 8 bases, with 14 bases between the two germline ends. Germline CDR1 GTSNPN, CDR2 SVGIG (reference sequence). The CDR3 loop spans 12 amino acids.

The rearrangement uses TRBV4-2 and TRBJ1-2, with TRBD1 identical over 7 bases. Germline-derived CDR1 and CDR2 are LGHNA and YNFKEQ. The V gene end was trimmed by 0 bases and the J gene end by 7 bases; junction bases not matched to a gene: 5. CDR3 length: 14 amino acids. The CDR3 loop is CASSQETGFRGYTF. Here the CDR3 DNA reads TGTGCCAGCAGCCAAGAGACAGGGTTCCGTGGCTACACCTTC.

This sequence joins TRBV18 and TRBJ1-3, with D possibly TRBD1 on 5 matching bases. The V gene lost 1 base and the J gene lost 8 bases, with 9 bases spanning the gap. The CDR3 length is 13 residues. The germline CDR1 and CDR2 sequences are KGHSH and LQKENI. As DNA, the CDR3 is TGTGCCAGCTCACCACAGGGGACGGACACCATATATTTT. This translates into CASSPQGTDTIYF.

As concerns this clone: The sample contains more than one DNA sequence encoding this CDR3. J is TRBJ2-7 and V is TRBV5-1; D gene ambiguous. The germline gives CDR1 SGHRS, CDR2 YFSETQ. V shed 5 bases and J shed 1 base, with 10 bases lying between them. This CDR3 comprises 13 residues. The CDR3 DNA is TGCGCCAGCAGAAGAGGCGGTTCCTACGAGCAGTACTTC. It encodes CASRRGGSYEQYF.

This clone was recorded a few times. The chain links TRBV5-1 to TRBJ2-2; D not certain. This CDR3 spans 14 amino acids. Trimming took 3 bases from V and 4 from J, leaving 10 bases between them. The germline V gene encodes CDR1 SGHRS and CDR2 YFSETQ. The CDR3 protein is CASSSLLVTGELFF. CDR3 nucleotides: TGCGCCAGCAGCTCGCTGCTAGTCACCGGGGAGCTGTTTTTT.

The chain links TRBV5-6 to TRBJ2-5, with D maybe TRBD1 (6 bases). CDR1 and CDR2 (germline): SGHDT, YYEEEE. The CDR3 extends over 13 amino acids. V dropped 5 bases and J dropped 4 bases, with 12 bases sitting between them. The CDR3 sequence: CASSRDIRETQYF. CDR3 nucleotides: TGTGCCAGCAGTCGGGACATTCGAGAGACCCAGTACTTC.

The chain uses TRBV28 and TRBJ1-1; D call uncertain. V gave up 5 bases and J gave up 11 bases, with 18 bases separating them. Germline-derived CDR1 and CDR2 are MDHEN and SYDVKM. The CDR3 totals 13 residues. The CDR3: CASSPRPPLRAFF. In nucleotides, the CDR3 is TGTGCCAGCAGTCCCCGACCGCCTCTCAGGGCTTTCTTT.

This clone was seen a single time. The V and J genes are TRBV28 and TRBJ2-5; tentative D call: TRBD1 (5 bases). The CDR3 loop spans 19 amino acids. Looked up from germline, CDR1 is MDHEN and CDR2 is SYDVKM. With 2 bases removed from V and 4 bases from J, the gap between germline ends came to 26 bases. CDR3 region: CASSLRLGVADVPRETQYF. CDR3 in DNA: TGTGCCAGCAGTTTACGCCTAGGGGTTGCGGACGTACCAAGAGAGACCCAGTACTTC.

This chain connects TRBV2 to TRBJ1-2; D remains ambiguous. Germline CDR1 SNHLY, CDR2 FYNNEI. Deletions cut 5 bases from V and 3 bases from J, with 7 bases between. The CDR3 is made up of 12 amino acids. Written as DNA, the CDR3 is TGTGCCAGCAGTAAGAACGACTATGGCTACACCTTC. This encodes CASSKNDYGYTF.